The rows below give T cell receptor beta chains drawn from one sample of a study of blood T cell repertoires in COVID-19. Libraries were prepared by immunoSEQ multiplex PCR; TCRdb keeps only in-frame clonotypes and omits some of them. Among roughly 170,000 clones listed, about 83% were seen once. The sample was peripheral blood. Source of these receptors: a woman younger than 35 who had recovered from COVID-19. Each CDR3 is given with its conserved first and last residue. A D gene is named only where the DNA matches it firmly. Clone sizes are given selectively: once, few, many, or a class where the clone is expanded.

v_gene,j_gene,abundance,d_gene,CDR3aa,CDR3nt
TRBV7-8,TRBJ2-5,NA,TRBD1,CASSLNRGLETQYF,TGTGCCAGCAGCTTAAACAGGGGGCTGGAGACCCAGTACTTC
TRBV6-6,TRBJ2-7,NA,TRBD1,CASSYLEGAYEQYF,TGTGCCAGCAGTTATCTCGAGGGGGCATACGAGCAGTACTTC
TRBV5-5,TRBJ2-5,once,TRBD1,CASRKTGGEETQYF,TGTGCCAGCAGAAAGACAGGGGGGGAAGAGACCCAGTACTTC
TRBV29-1,TRBJ2-2,NA,NA,CSVGLTGTGELFF,TGCAGCGTTGGACTAACAGGGACCGGGGAGCTGTTTTTT
TRBV7-9,TRBJ2-7,NA,TRBD2,CASSWREGAYEQYF,TGTGCCAGCAGCTGGCGGGAGGGGGCCTACGAGCAGTACTTC
TRBV4-2,TRBJ2-1,few,NA,CASSQDNRASDEQFF,TGTGCCAGCAGCCAAGATAACCGAGCAAGCGATGAGCAGTTCTTC
TRBV6-6,TRBJ1-2,NA,TRBD1,CASSRDRAYGYTF,TGTGCCAGCTCTAGGGACAGGGCCTATGGCTACACCTTC
TRBV15,TRBJ1-4,NA,NA,CATSRDGHWESGKLFF,TGTGCCACCAGCAGAGATGGGCACTGGGAGAGCGGAAAACTGTTTTTT
TRBV20-1,TRBJ2-1,NA,TRBD2,CSASSGRAVEQFF,TGCAGTGCTAGTAGCGGGAGGGCCGTAGAGCAGTTCTTC
TRBV6-4,TRBJ2-1,few,TRBD2,CASSDSSGSYNEQFF,TGTGCCAGCAGTGACTCTAGCGGGTCCTACAATGAGCAGTTCTTC
TRBV19,TRBJ1-6,NA,NA,CASSIRQGPNSPLHF,TGTGCCAGTAGTATACGGCAGGGGCCTAATTCACCCCTCCACTTT
TRBV9,TRBJ2-2,NA,TRBD2,CASSTGLAGGPYTGELFF,TGTGCCAGCAGCACCGGACTAGCGGGGGGGCCATACACCGGGGAGCTGTTTTTT
TRBV24-1,TRBJ2-1,NA,TRBD2,CATSAPPSGSSYNEQFF,TGTGCCACCAGTGCCCCTCCTAGCGGGAGCTCCTACAATGAGCAGTTCTTC
TRBV11-3,TRBJ2-1,NA,TRBD1,CASSPGGTGSRNEQFF,TGTGCCAGCAGCCCAGGGGGGACAGGGTCGCGCAATGAGCAGTTCTTC
TRBV10-3,TRBJ2-5,NA,NA,CAISESRGGGDRRETQYF,TGTGCCATCAGTGAGTCGAGGGGGGGCGGTGACCGGAGAGAGACCCAGTACTTC
TRBV9,TRBJ2-3,once,NA,CASSPPGTDTQYF,TGTGCCAGCAGCCCCCCCGGCACAGATACGCAGTATTTT
TRBV19,TRBJ2-3,NA,TRBD2,CASSIDLAGVTDTQYF,TGTGCCAGTAGTATAGATCTAGCGGGAGTAACAGATACGCAGTATTTT
TRBV27,TRBJ2-3,once,TRBD2,CASSSLTSGGRTDTQYF,TGTGCCAGCAGTTCCCTGACTAGCGGGGGAAGGACAGATACGCAGTATTTT
TRBV2,TRBJ1-1,few,TRBD1,CASSGDRVTLNTEAFF,TGTGCCAGCAGTGGGGACAGGGTCACTTTGAACACTGAAGCTTTCTTT
TRBV6-5,TRBJ2-1,NA,NA,CASSYGSLSGNEQFF,TGTGCCAGCAGTTACGGGTCCCTCTCGGGCAATGAGCAGTTCTTC
TRBV10-1,TRBJ1-5,NA,NA,CASIQVIGLFNQPQHF,TGCGCCAGCATACAGGTGATTGGGCTCTTTAATCAGCCCCAGCATTTT
TRBV28,TRBJ2-5,NA,NA,CASSLWGRGQETQYF,TGTGCCAGCAGTTTATGGGGCAGGGGCCAAGAGACCCAGTACTTC
TRBV5-1,TRBJ1-1,NA,NA,CASSFGGVGTEAFF,TGCGCCAGCAGTTTCGGGGGGGTAGGTACTGAAGCTTTCTTT
TRBV11-2,TRBJ1-3,NA,TRBD1,CASSLDREGNTIYF,TGTGCCAGCAGCCTTGACAGGGAAGGAAACACCATATATTTT
TRBV19,TRBJ1-5,NA,NA,CASSTGFYGNQPQHF,TGTGCCAGTAGTACAGGGTTTTACGGCAATCAGCCCCAGCATTTT
TRBV6-5,TRBJ1-5,NA,NA,CASSRTDSNQPQHF,TGTGCCAGCAGCCGGACAGATAGCAATCAGCCCCAGCATTTT
TRBV14,TRBJ2-1,NA,TRBD2,CASSQDERERGKTHNEQFF,TGTGCCAGCAGCCAAGATGAGCGGGAGAGGGGCAAGACACACAATGAGCAGTTCTTC
TRBV20-1,TRBJ2-3,NA,NA,CSAEISDTQYF,TGCAGTGCAGAGATCTCAGATACGCAGTATTTT
TRBV19,TRBJ1-5,NA,NA,CASSRGQGPQPQHF,TGTGCCAGTAGTAGGGGGCAGGGGCCTCAGCCCCAGCATTTT
TRBV4-2,TRBJ1-4,once,TRBD1,CASSVGTGLFF,TGTGCCAGCAGCGTAGGGACAGGGCTGTTTTTT
TRBV4-3,TRBJ1-2,once,NA,CASSQDRRSYGYTF,TGCGCCAGCAGCCAAGATAGGAGGTCCTATGGCTACACCTTC
TRBV5-4,TRBJ2-3,NA,TRBD2,CASSLVQGGPDTQYF,TGTGCCAGCAGCTTGGTCCAGGGAGGGCCAGATACGCAGTATTTT
TRBV4-3,TRBJ2-7,NA,TRBD1,CASSQDRGMYEQYF,TGCGCCAGCAGCCAAGACAGGGGGATGTACGAGCAGTACTTC
TRBV4-2,TRBJ1-2,NA,NA,CASSQESGDYGYTF,TGTGCCAGCAGCCAAGAGTCAGGGGACTATGGCTACACCTTC
TRBV4-1,TRBJ2-2,NA,TRBD2,CASSQDRASGRTGELFF,TGCGCCAGCAGCCAAGATCGGGCTAGCGGGAGAACCGGGGAGCTGTTTTTT
TRBV27,TRBJ1-5,NA,NA,CASSASGQLGNQPQHF,TGTGCCAGCAGTGCATCCGGACAGTTGGGGAATCAGCCCCAGCATTTT
TRBV7-2,TRBJ1-1,NA,NA,CASSLDRREAFF,TGTGCCAGCAGCTTAGACCGGCGGGAAGCTTTCTTT
TRBV6-5,TRBJ1-3,once,NA,CASSYSIRMQDTIYF,TGTGCCAGCAGTTACTCGATCAGGATGCAGGACACCATATATTTT
TRBV19,TRBJ1-1,NA,NA,CASRGRGEGTEAFF,TGTGCCAGTAGAGGGAGGGGAGAGGGCACTGAAGCTTTCTTT
TRBV7-2,TRBJ2-3,NA,NA,CASSQEGADTQYF,TGTGCCAGCAGTCAAGAGGGGGCAGATACGCAGTATTTT
TRBV9,TRBJ2-3,NA,TRBD2,CASSLKASGGARTDTQYF,TGTGCCAGCAGCCTAAAGGCTAGCGGGGGGGCCAGGACAGATACGCAGTATTTT
TRBV3-1/TRBV3-2,TRBJ1-3,NA,NA,CASSPGGAYGNTIYF,TGTGCCAGCAGCCCAGGTGGGGCCTACGGAAACACCATATATTTT
TRBV6-2/TRBV6-3,TRBJ1-1,NA,NA,CASSHPGVETEAFF,TGTGCCAGCAGTCACCCAGGGGTTGAGACTGAAGCTTTCTTT
TRBV5-1,TRBJ2-7,NA,NA,CASSSETYEQYF,TGCGCCAGCAGCTCCGAGACCTACGAGCAGTACTTC
TRBV19,TRBJ1-4,NA,TRBD1,CASSIMGQPNEKLFF,TGTGCCAGTAGTATTATGGGACAGCCTAATGAAAAACTGTTTTTT